These 5 T cell receptor beta chains came from one sample sequenced in a study of early T cells in non-severe SARS-CoV-2 infection. One entry per CDR3 protein, called by TCRdb with MiXCR from the 5' RACE reads. The sample has fewer than 120,000 distinct CDR3 sequences; around 12% are singletons. The source material was whole blood, sampled at baseline. These receptors were obtained from an adult who was a healthcare worker with PCR-confirmed SARS-CoV-2 infection or an uninfected control (not recorded which).

This clonotype was seen repeatedly, ten times or more. The J gene is TRBJ1-1, the V gene TRBV6-6; no clear D. The CDR3 runs to 16 residues. Germline V gene lookup returns CDR1 MNHNY and CDR2 SVGAGI (reference sequence). V lost 6 bases, J lost 3 bases, and 20 bases lay in between. CDR3 nucleotides: TGTGCCAGCAGCCCCCCCCGGCTCCCCGGCGACACTGAAGCTTTCTTT. It translates to CASSPPRLPGDTEAFF.

This clonotype was recorded at least ten times. This sequence joins TRBV4-2 and TRBJ1-1; tentatively, D is TRBD1 (6 bases). V was shortened by 4 bases and J by 5 bases, with 17 bases between the two germline ends. The CDR3 covers 15 residues. CDR1 and CDR2 (germline): LGHNA, YNFKEQ. The chain's CDR3 is CASSLFGGARTEAFF. CDR3 in DNA: TGTGCCAGCAGCCTGTTTGGGGGGGCGCGAACTGAAGCTTTCTTT.

There are many counts of this clonotype. This sequence joins TRBV3-1 and TRBJ2-3; D not certain. The CDR3 loop spans 12 amino acids. In germline, CDR1 is LGHDT, CDR2 YNNKEL (reference sequence). Trimming removed 3 bases at V and 3 bases at J, with 4 bases between. The CDR3 protein is CASSHITDTQYF. Here the CDR3 DNA reads TGTGCCAGCAGCCACATTACAGATACGCAGTATTTT.

This clonotype came up a few times. This sequence joins TRBV12-3 or TRBV12-4 and TRBJ1-1; TRBD1 might be the D (6 bases). V was clipped by 4 bases and J by 1 base, with 10 bases between them. This CDR3 contains 14 residues. The DNA of the CDR3 is TGTGCCAGCAGTTCCTGGACAGCGAACACTGAAGCTTTCTTT. This translates into CASSSWTANTEAFF.

V usage is TRBV5-1 and J usage is TRBJ1-3; D is perhaps TRBD1 (6 bases). V dropped 2 bases and J dropped 4 bases, with 10 bases sitting between them. The CDR3 runs to 14 residues. Germline CDR1 is SGHRS and CDR2 is YFSETQ. The CDR3 here is CASSLQGAGNTIYF. The CDR3 coding sequence is TGCGCCAGCAGCTTACAGGGTGCAGGAAACACCATATATTTT. The full variable domain, completed using reference TRBV5-1 and TRBJ1-3, is KAGVTQTPRYLIKTRGQQVTLSCSPISGHRSVSWYQQTPGQGLQFLFEYFSETQRNKGNFPGRFSGRQFSNSRSEMNVSTLELGDSALYLCASSLQGAGNTIYFGEGSWLTVV.